Listed below are T cell receptor beta chains from one sample, sequenced in a study of graft-versus-host responses after intestinal transplantation. For these TCRs, the target antigens are not known. The repertoire was sequenced with immunoSEQ multiplex PCR; TCRdb's copy has only in-frame clones and lacks some. The sample has some 120,000 clones; more than 90% are singletons. The starting material was unstimulated CD4+ T cells sorted from spleen or lymph node cells, obtained before transplant. These TCRs come from a human donor who was the organ donor for an intestinal transplant. The conserved cysteine and the conserved F or W are not part of the CDR3 here. Fields, in order: V gene, CDR3 protein.

>TRBV28
ASSSGTGLDTEAF
>TRBV7-7
ASSTGTGGSYEQY
>TRBV11-2
ASSLVSRNTGELF
>TRBV28
ASSIQGAAYGYT
>TRBV6-5
ASSRGGADIQY
>TRBV7-2
ASSFRGAGKAQTYEQY
>TRBV6-1
ASSAATSGYTDTQY
>TRBV19
ASSIASGTGHTDTQY
>TRBV2
ASSWAGSSGANVLT
>TRBV6-5
ASSKRPGQGGYT
>TRBV6-1
ASSQGQGSQEQY
>TRBV7-6
ATQGLAGGTDTQY
>TRBV7-6
ASSLWTGGRHTDTQY
>TRBV12-2
ASRLGTRDSQETQY
>TRBV18
ASSPGGLNTEAF
>TRBV11-2
ASSLEDGSTDTQY
>TRBV5-1
ASSKIYPDSLLYGYT
>TRBV11-2
ASSLGRGSSYNEQF
>TRBV9
ASSTTSGRAFADTQY
>TRBV27
ASSARDRGAEAF
>TRBV5-4
ASSFQGADTDTQY
>TRBV30
AWRPGGGADTEAF
>TRBV6-5
ASSRQGSSGPQH
>TRBV6-1
ASSEARAYTDTQY
>TRBV5-1
ASRGLAGNNEQF
>TRBV11-2
ASSPLLVVVHEQY
>TRBV28
ASKSSAILNQPQH
>TRBV5-1
ASSPQGGSFGEQY
>TRBV4-2
ASSQGDGGRSEQF
>TRBV5-1
ASSLDSTYEQY
>TRBV7-9
ASSLGDTGELF
>TRBV7-6
ASSLTTGGATGELF
>TRBV28
ASSLWGVGIGY
>TRBV4-3
ASSQDMGPQETQY
>TRBV6-5
ATWTSGSRNEQF
>TRBV18
ASSPSPGPDNYGYT
>TRBV6-1
ASSGPGQVTEAF
>TRBV12-5
ASGLAYRVGSTDTQY
>TRBV29-1
SVGDRGGVGTDTQY
>TRBV11-1
ASSLTTDRGREQY
>TRBV4-2
ASSQDPQVAGESGELF
>TRBV19
ASSIRDHYSPYEQY